This is a list of T cell receptor beta chains from one sample in a study of shared clonotypes between healthy human individuals. Assay: immunoSEQ multiplex PCR; the TCRdb copy retains only in-frame clones and omits some. This table holds about 2.4 million clones, roughly 93% found once. Sequencing was done on a sample of naive CD4+ T cells from PBMCs. The receptors derive from a young man in good health. Some clones in this sample may be carry-over from other donors' samples. CDR3s include the opening cysteine and the closing phenylalanine or tryptophan. The D gene is left open where the match is weak. Clone size is shown for a subset of rows, as once, few, many or a class of expanded clone.

j_call | d_call | v_call | clone_size | cdr3_nt | cdr3_aa
TRBJ2-7 | NA | TRBV5-6 | NA | TGTGCCAGCAGCCCTCGGCCTTCCTACGAGCAGTACTTC | CASSPRPSYEQYF
TRBJ1-1 | NA | TRBV7-8 | NA | TGTGCCAGCAGCTTAGGGCAGGGGCCGGCTTTCTTT | CASSLGQGPAFF
TRBJ2-7 | NA | TRBV28 | NA | TGTGCCAGCAGCCACCCATACGAGCAGTACTTC | CASSHPYEQYF
TRBJ2-3 | TRBD2 | TRBV2 | NA | TGTGCCAGCAGTAGGGGACTAGCGGGAGGGCCTTCAGATACGCAGTATTTT | CASSRGLAGGPSDTQYF
TRBJ1-3 | NA | TRBV2 | NA | TGTGCCAGCAGTGAGAATATGCCTGGAAACACCATATATTTT | CASSENMPGNTIYF
TRBJ2-2 | NA | TRBV12-5 | NA | TGTGCTAGTGGTTTGAACCTCGGGGAGCTGTTTTTT | CASGLNLGELFF
TRBJ2-1 | NA | TRBV12-2 | NA | TGTGCAAGTCGCTTAGGAACGGGACTAGCGGGCAATGAGCAGTTCTTC | CASRLGTGLAGNEQFF
TRBJ2-4 | NA | TRBV27 | NA | TGTGCCAGCAGCCTCGCCGCCAAAAACATTCAGTACTTC | CASSLAAKNIQYF
TRBJ2-1 | NA | TRBV28 | NA | TGTGCCAGCAGTTCCGGATTTTACAATGAGCAGTTCTTC | CASSSGFYNEQFF
TRBJ2-5 | NA | TRBV7-9 | NA | TGTGCCAGCAGCCGGACCCAGGCCAAAGAGACCCAGTACTTC | CASSRTQAKETQYF
TRBJ2-1 | TRBD2 | TRBV28 | NA | TGTGCCAGCAGTCCACCGGGGAGCGGGATTTACAATGAGCAGTTCTTC | CASSPPGSGIYNEQFF
TRBJ2-3 | TRBD2 | TRBV7-3 | NA | TGTGCCAGCAGCTTATTAGCGGGAGGACCCACAGATACGCAGTATTTT | CASSLLAGGPTDTQYF
TRBJ2-3 | NA | TRBV10-2 | NA | TGCGCCAGCAGCTACGCGATCACAGATACGCAGTATTTT | CASSYAITDTQYF
TRBJ2-7 | NA | TRBV7-3 | NA | TGTGCCAGCAGCTTAACGTTGGGCGGCGGCTACGAGCAGTACTTC | CASSLTLGGGYEQYF
TRBJ1-2 | NA | TRBV5-1 | NA | TGCGCCAGCAGCTTGGACGACTATGGCTACACCTTC | CASSLDDYGYTF
TRBJ2-1 | TRBD1 | TRBV5-8 | NA | TGTGCCAGCAGCCCGGGGGACAGGGGATATAACAATGAGCAGTTCTTC | CASSPGDRGYNNEQFF
TRBJ1-2 | NA | TRBV27 | once | TGTGCCAGCAGTCCGCCGGGGTGGAGGGATGGCTACACCTTC | CASSPPGWRDGYTF
TRBJ2-1 | TRBD2 | TRBV29-1 | NA | TGCAGCGCGGAGATTGCCGGGACTAGCGGGGTCAATGAGCAGTTCTTC | CSAEIAGTSGVNEQFF
TRBJ1-1 | NA | TRBV18 | NA | TGTGCCAGCTCACCATATCCCCTCCAATCAACGGGCACTGAAGCTTTCTTT | CASSPYPLQSTGTEAFF
TRBJ2-3 | NA | TRBV7-9 | NA | TGTGCCAGCAGCCCTGACCGGAACACAGATACGCAGTATTTT | CASSPDRNTDTQYF
TRBJ2-7 | NA | TRBV30 | NA | TGTGCCTGGACTAAAGGGTCCTACGAGCAGTACTTC | CAWTKGSYEQYF
TRBJ2-3 | NA | TRBV9 | once | TGTGCCAGCGGGCAGGCGAACACAGATACGCAGTATTTT | CASGQANTDTQYF
TRBJ1-1 | NA | TRBV5-1 | NA | TGCGCCAGCAGCTTGGGGACCGGGAGCACTGAAGCTTTCTTT | CASSLGTGSTEAFF
TRBJ2-3 | TRBD2 | TRBV5-1 | NA | TGCGCCAGCAGCACAGACGGCGGGAGGGCCCGGGATACGCAGTATTTT | CASSTDGGRARDTQYF
TRBJ2-1 | NA | TRBV28 | NA | TGTGCCAGCAGGGTTGGGGCACCCTCTTGGGAGCAGTTCTTC | CASRVGAPSWEQFF
TRBJ2-4 | TRBD2 | TRBV6-1 | NA | TGTGCCAGCAGTGAGAGATTCGGGGGGATTCCAAACATTCAGTACTTC | CASSERFGGIPNIQYF
TRBJ1-1 | TRBD1 | TRBV6-4 | NA | TGTGCCAGCGCCTCGGGGCCCGGGACAGGGCGTCTAACTGAAGCTTTCTTT | CASASGPGTGRLTEAFF
TRBJ1-2 | NA | TRBV6-1 | NA | TGTGCCAGCAGCCTCAACCTCGAGGGGGTTCTAGGCTACACCTTC | CASSLNLEGVLGYTF
TRBJ2-3 | NA | TRBV15 | NA | TGTGCCACCGGTCGTGAAGATACGCAGTATTTT | CATGREDTQYF
TRBJ1-2 | NA | TRBV2 | NA | TGTGCCAGCAGTGAAGCGCGGCAGGGCGCCTATGGCTACACCTTC | CASSEARQGAYGYTF
TRBJ2-1 | TRBD2 | TRBV5-1 | few | TGCGCCAGCAGCACGGGACTAGCGGGAGGGTACAATGAGCAGTTCTTC | CASSTGLAGGYNEQFF
TRBJ1-2 | NA | TRBV7-2 | NA | TGTGCCAGCAGCTCTTGGGCCGTACAGGGCTATGGCTACACCTTC | CASSSWAVQGYGYTF
TRBJ2-2 | TRBD2 | TRBV6-1 | NA | TGTGCCAGCAGTGACCGATTAGCGGGACCTAACACCGGGGAGCTGTTTTTT | CASSDRLAGPNTGELFF
TRBJ2-7 | TRBD1 | TRBV5-4 | NA | TGTGCCAGCAGCCCGGACAGGGGGTATGGCGAGCAGTACTTC | CASSPDRGYGEQYF
TRBJ1-4 | TRBD1 | TRBV5-1 | NA | TGCGCCAGCAGCGGCGGGACAGCTACTAATGAAAAACTGTTTTTT | CASSGGTATNEKLFF
TRBJ2-1 | NA | TRBV2 | NA | TGTGCCAGCAGTAGACAGGCGACAAGCCCTGGGGGTGAGCAGTTCTTC | CASSRQATSPGGEQFF
TRBJ2-7 | TRBD2 | TRBV5-1 | NA | TGCGCCAGCAGCGTGGACGGGACTAAGTATCGCTACGAGCAGTACTTC | CASSVDGTKYRYEQYF
TRBJ2-2 | NA | TRBV6-1 | NA | TGTGCCAGCAGTGAACTATGGAACACCGGGGAGCTGTTTTTT | CASSELWNTGELFF
TRBJ1-2 | NA | TRBV6-5 | NA | TGTGCCAGCAGCAGGGGCCTGAGGAACTATGGCTACACCTTC | CASSRGLRNYGYTF
TRBJ2-7 | NA | TRBV7-2 | NA | TGTGCCAGCAGCTTAGCGAGAGCTAGCGCCCTGGGAAACGAGCAGTACTTC | CASSLARASALGNEQYF
TRBJ2-1 | NA | TRBV5-1 | NA | TGCGCCAGCAAGCAGGTGACCCCCGATGGCGGGCAGTTCTTC | CASKQVTPDGGQFF
TRBJ1-2 | TRBD1 | TRBV6-1 | NA | TGTGCCACCCAACCGGGACAGCTCTATGGCTACACCTTC | CATQPGQLYGYTF
TRBJ2-1 | TRBD2 | TRBV13 | NA | TGTGCCAGCAGCCATCTGACTCTAGCGGGAGGGCCGAATGAGCAGTTCTTC | CASSHLTLAGGPNEQFF
TRBJ2-7 | NA | TRBV28 | NA | TGTGCCAGCAGTTCCCAGGGCGCGGGGTCCTACGAGCAGTACTTC | CASSSQGAGSYEQYF
TRBJ1-3 | TRBD1 | TRBV28 | NA | TGTGCCAGCAGTCCCCTGGGACAGGGGCCTCGAAACACCATATATTTT | CASSPLGQGPRNTIYF
TRBJ2-3 | NA | TRBV6-5 | NA | TGTGCCAGCAGTTCTGCCTTGGCGGATACGCAGTATTTT | CASSSALADTQYF
TRBJ1-2 | NA | TRBV25-1 | NA | TGTGCCAGCAGTGGGGCGGCCTATGGCTACACCTTC | CASSGAAYGYTF
TRBJ2-1 | TRBD2 | TRBV15 | NA | TGTGCCACCAGCAGAGTGGCGGGAGGGGTCAATGAGCAGTTCTTC | CATSRVAGGVNEQFF
TRBJ2-2 | NA | TRBV25-1 | NA | TGTGCCAGCAGTGACCTCTTGCACGCGAACACCGGGGAGCTGTTTTTT | CASSDLLHANTGELFF
TRBJ2-3 | TRBD2 | TRBV15 | NA | TGTGCCACCAGCAGGGGACTAGCGGGAGCGTCAGATACGCAGTATTTT | CATSRGLAGASDTQYF
TRBJ1-5 | NA | TRBV5-6 | NA | TGTGCCAGCAGCCGTATTAATCAGCCCCAGCATTTT | CASSRINQPQHF
TRBJ2-3 | TRBD1 | TRBV19 | NA | TGTGCCAGTCAGAACAGGGGCCTTAGCACAGATACGCAGTATTTT | CASQNRGLSTDTQYF
TRBJ1-2 | TRBD1 | TRBV28 | NA | TGTGCCAGCAGCCTTTGGGCTCGGACAGGGGGCTATGGCTACACCTTC | CASSLWARTGGYGYTF
TRBJ1-5 | NA | TRBV7-8 | NA | TGTGCCAGCACCTTTACGGCAGGCCTTGGGCCCCAGCATTTT | CASTFTAGLGPQHF
TRBJ2-1 | TRBD2 | TRBV4-1 | NA | TGCGCCAGCAGCCAGGTAAAGGCGGGAGTAACGAATGAGCAGTTCTTC | CASSQVKAGVTNEQFF
TRBJ1-4 | NA | TRBV5-1 | NA | TGCGCCAGCAGCCCACAGGGCCCCTCGGAAAAACTGTTTTTT | CASSPQGPSEKLFF
TRBJ1-2 | NA | TRBV15 | NA | TGTGCCACCAGCAGAGAAGTTCAGGGTCCTGGCTACACCTTC | CATSREVQGPGYTF
TRBJ1-5 | NA | TRBV30 | NA | TGTGCCTGGACCATAACAGGGTTCGGACAGCCCCAGCATTTT | CAWTITGFGQPQHF
TRBJ2-7 | NA | TRBV6-1 | NA | TGTGCCAGCAGTGCCTCCTACGAGCAGTACTTC | CASSASYEQYF
TRBJ1-1 | NA | TRBV10-2 | NA | TGCGCCAGCATGCAAGGAGAGGTTGAGATGAACACTGAAGCTTTCTTT | CASMQGEVEMNTEAFF